The rows below give T cell receptor beta chains drawn from one sample of a study of T cells after yellow fever vaccination. TCRdb re-called the 5' RACE reads with MiXCR, one entry per CDR3 protein. Among tens of thousands of distinct CDR3 sequences listed, roughly 8% were seen once. The source was CD8+ T cells sorted from PBMCs, collected on the day of the yellow fever booster vaccination. Every receptor here comes from a man aged 25 to 40 who received the YFV17D yellow fever vaccine. Both conserved end residues are part of each CDR3. The D gene is left open where the match is weak. Not all rows give a size; the values are once, few, many and, for expanded clones, a class.

>TRBJ1-5|-|TRBV6-2/TRBV6-3|many
CASSFSGNQPQHF
TGTGCCAGCAGTTTCTCAGGGAATCAGCCCCAGCATTTT
>TRBJ1-5|-|TRBV5-5|-
CASSVQGGPNQPQHF
TGTGCCAGCAGTGTTCAAGGGGGGCCAAATCAGCCCCAGCATTTT
>TRBJ2-7|TRBD2|TRBV27|many
CASRSSGGDYEQYF
TGTGCCAGCAGGTCTAGCGGGGGGGACTACGAGCAGTACTTC
>TRBJ2-7|TRBD1|TRBV7-6|few
CASSPGQGDIYEQYF
TGTGCCAGCAGCCCGGGACAGGGGGACATCTACGAGCAGTACTTC
>TRBJ2-7|-|TRBV12-3/TRBV12-4|-
CASSFGQSYEQYF
TGTGCCAGCAGTTTTGGACAGTCCTACGAGCAGTACTTC
>TRBJ2-4|TRBD2|TRBV28|-
CASSFLSGSKNIQYF
TGTGCCAGCAGCTTCCTTAGCGGGAGTAAAAACATTCAGTACTTC
>TRBJ2-7|-|TRBV14|many
CASSHRRDYEQYF
TGTGCCAGCAGCCACCGCCGGGACTACGAGCAGTACTTC
>TRBJ2-7|TRBD2|TRBV4-3|few
CASSQALAGGSYEQYF
TGCGCCAGCAGCCAAGCCCTAGCGGGAGGGTCCTACGAGCAGTACTTC
>TRBJ2-7|TRBD2|TRBV4-3|few
CASSQEGGLASSYEQYF
TGCGCCAGCAGCCAAGAAGGGGGACTAGCGAGCTCCTACGAGCAGTACTTC
>TRBJ2-4|-|TRBV7-9|few
CASSLALEWTF
TGTGCCAGCAGCTTAGCGCTAGAGTGGACCTTC
>TRBJ2-1|-|TRBV7-8|few
CASSLAGVRYNEQFF
TGTGCCAGCAGCTTAGCGGGAGTTCGTTACAATGAGCAGTTCTTC
>TRBJ2-1|-|TRBV12-3/TRBV12-4|-
CASTLPGSYNEQFF
TGTGCCAGCACCCTCCCGGGCTCCTACAATGAGCAGTTCTTC
>TRBJ2-1|-|TRBV9|few
CASSVSGYNEQFF
TGTGCCAGCAGCGTAAGCGGCTACAATGAGCAGTTCTTC
>TRBJ2-1|-|TRBV7-6|-
CASSIAGEQFF
TGTGCCAGCAGCATAGCCGGGGAGCAGTTCTTC
>TRBJ1-5|-|TRBV6-5|few
CASSRTGEGNQPQHF
TGTGCCAGCAGCCGTACGGGAGAAGGCAATCAGCCCCAGCATTTT
>TRBJ2-3|TRBD1|TRBV7-2|few
CASSIRTGTGSTDTQYF
TGTGCCAGCAGCATCCGTACCGGGACAGGGAGCACAGATACGCAGTATTTT
>TRBJ2-1|-|TRBV5-8|few
CASSPSEKPHEQFF
TGTGCCAGCAGCCCCTCGGAAAAGCCGCATGAGCAGTTCTTC
>TRBJ2-2|-|TRBV27|few
CASRVLTGELFF
TGTGCCAGCAGGGTCCTGACCGGGGAGCTGTTTTTT
>TRBJ2-7|-|TRBV5-4|few
CASSFADADEQYF
TGTGCCAGCAGCTTCGCGGACGCAGACGAGCAGTACTTC
>TRBJ1-2|-|TRBV18|-
CASSSGQSLYGYTF
TGTGCCAGCTCATCCGGACAAAGCCTCTATGGCTACACCTTC
>TRBJ1-4|TRBD1|TRBV29-1|few
CSVEDRQGYEKLFF
TGCAGCGTTGAAGACCGACAGGGGTATGAAAAACTGTTTTTT
>TRBJ2-2|TRBD2|TRBV7-9|few
CASSAGLAGLTGELFF
TGTGCCAGCAGCGCCGGACTAGCGGGACTCACCGGGGAGCTGTTTTTT
>TRBJ2-6|-|TRBV6-1|-
CASRATSVGPGANVLTF
TGTGCCAGCAGAGCGACAAGCGTGGGACCTGGGGCCAACGTCCTGACTTTC
>TRBJ1-5|-|TRBV2|-
CASSSNHNQPQHF
TGTGCCAGCAGTTCCAACCACAATCAGCCCCAGCATTTT
>TRBJ2-7|-|TRBV7-6|many
CASSLGETYEQYF
TGTGCCAGCAGCTTAGGAGAAACCTACGAGCAGTACTTC
>TRBJ1-5|-|TRBV20-1|-
CSARELTESDQPQHF
TGCAGTGCTAGAGAACTGACGGAGAGTGATCAGCCCCAGCATTTT